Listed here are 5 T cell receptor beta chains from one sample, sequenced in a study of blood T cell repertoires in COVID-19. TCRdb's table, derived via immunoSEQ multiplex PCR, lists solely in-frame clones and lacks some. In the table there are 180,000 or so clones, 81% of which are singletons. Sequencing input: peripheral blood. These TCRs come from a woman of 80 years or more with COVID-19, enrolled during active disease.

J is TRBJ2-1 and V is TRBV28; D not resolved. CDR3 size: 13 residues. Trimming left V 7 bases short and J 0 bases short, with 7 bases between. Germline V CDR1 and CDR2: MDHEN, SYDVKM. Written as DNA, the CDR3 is TGTGCCAGCAAACAGTTCTCCTACAATGAGCAGTTCTTC. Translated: CASKQFSYNEQFF.

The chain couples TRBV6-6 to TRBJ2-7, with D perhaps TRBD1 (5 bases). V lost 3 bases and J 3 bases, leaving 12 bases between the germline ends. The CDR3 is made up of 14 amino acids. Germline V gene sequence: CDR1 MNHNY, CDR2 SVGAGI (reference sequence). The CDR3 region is CASSYEGAVYEQYF. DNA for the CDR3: TGTGCCAGCAGTTATGAAGGGGCGGTCTACGAGCAGTACTTC.

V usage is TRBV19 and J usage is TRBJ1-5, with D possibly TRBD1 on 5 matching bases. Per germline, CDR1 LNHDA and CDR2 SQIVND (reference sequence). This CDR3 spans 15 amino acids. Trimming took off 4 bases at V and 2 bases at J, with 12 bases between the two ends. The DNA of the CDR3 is TGTGCCAGTAGTACCAGGGAGCGGGGCAATCAGCCCCAGCATTTT. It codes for CASSTRERGNQPQHF.

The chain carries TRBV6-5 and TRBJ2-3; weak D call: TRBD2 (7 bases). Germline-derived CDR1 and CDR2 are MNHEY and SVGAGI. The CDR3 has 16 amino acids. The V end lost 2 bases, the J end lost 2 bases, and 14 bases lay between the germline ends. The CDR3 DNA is TGTGCCAGCAGTTACGGTCGTGGGGGGGCCACAGATACGCAGTATTTT. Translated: CASSYGRGGATDTQYF.

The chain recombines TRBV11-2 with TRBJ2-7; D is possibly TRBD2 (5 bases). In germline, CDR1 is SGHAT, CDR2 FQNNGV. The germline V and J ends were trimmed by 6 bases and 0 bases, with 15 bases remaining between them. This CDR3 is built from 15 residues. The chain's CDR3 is CASSQYPGYSYEQYF. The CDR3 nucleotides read TGTGCCAGCAGTCAATATCCGGGATACTCCTACGAGCAGTACTTC.